This TCR beta chain emerged from a study of metastatic and nonmetastatic thyroid tumors. V was shortened by 0 bases and J by 10 bases, with 8 bases between the two germline ends. Germline CDR1 is SGHNT and CDR2 is YYREEE (reference sequence). The CDR3 is made up of 13 amino acids. TCRdb reanalyzed the PCR reads via MiXCR. The sample lists around 70,000 clones, 18% occurring once. Prior to thyroid surgery, none of the patients had received any treatment. This clone came up many times. The sequenced material came from blood. The genes are TRBV5-4 and TRBJ1-6; no reliable D call. This clonotype originated in a female donor with papillary thyroid cancer or a benign thyroid nodule (not recorded which). Some clones in this sample may be carry-over from other donors' samples. Here the CDR3 reads CASSLGSGSPLHF. The CDR3 DNA sequence: TGTGCCAGCAGCTTGGGGTCTGGATCACCCCTCCACTTT.